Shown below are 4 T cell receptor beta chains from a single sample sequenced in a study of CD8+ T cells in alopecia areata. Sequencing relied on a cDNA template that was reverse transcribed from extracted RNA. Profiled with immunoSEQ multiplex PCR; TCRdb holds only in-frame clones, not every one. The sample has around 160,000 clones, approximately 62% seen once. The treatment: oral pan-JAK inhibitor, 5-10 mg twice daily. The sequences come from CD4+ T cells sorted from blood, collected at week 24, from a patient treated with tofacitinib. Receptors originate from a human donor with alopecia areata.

The CDR3 nucleotides are TGTGCCAGCAGTTCAGTCCTGAGCGGGGGAACCTCTCGGCAGTACTTC. Its translation is CASSSVLSGGTSRQYF. The V call is TRBV27, the J call TRBJ2-7, with 8 bases fitting TRBD2. Per the germline V gene, CDR1 is MNHEY and CDR2 is SMNVEV (reference sequence). The CDR3 sequence is 16 residues long. Trimming at V came to 4 bases and at J to 9 bases, leaving 17 bases not matched to a gene.

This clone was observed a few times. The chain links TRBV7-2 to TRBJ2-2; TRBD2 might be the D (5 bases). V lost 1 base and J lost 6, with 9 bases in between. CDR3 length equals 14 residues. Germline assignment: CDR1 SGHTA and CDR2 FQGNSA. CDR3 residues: CASSLVAGPGELFF. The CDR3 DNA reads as TGTGCCAGCAGCTTAGTCGCGGGCCCCGGGGAGCTGTTTTTT.

Written as DNA, the CDR3 is TGTGCCAGCAACCGAAACAAACAGGGTATGATATGGGACGAGCAGTACTTC. Protein: CASNRNKQGMIWDEQYF. The rearrangement uses TRBV5-6 and TRBJ2-7; weak D call: TRBD1 (6 bases). V was pared by 6 bases and J by 5 bases, with 27 bases between. This CDR3 has 17 residues. Per the germline V gene, CDR1 is SGHDT and CDR2 is YYEEEE.

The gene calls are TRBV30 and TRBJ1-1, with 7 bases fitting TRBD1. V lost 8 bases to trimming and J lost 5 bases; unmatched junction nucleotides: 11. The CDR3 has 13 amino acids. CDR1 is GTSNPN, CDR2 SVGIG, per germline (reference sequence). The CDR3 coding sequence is TGTGCCGGGATGAGGGGGCAGTGGACTGAAGCTTTCTTT. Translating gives CAGMRGQWTEAFF.